A single sample gave rise to the 30 T cell receptor beta chains below, sequenced in a study of human T cells and chemical hapten exposure (dated by TCRdb to 2020 to 2022). In the paper's terms, the time point label means: patch test 2, 6 weeks after DPC sensitization. The label giving this sample's treatment or condition can be read as: therapeutic diphenylcyclopropenone sensitization with weekly scalp DPC. The library came from RACE. For sequencing, a NextSeq 500 was employed. Using fastp trimming at Q25 and MiXCR clonotype assembly, TCRdb reanalyzed the public sequencing data and kept in-frame beta chains. Rows matching on CDR3 protein sequence are summarized as one entry with the most common DNA and genes. The sample contains some 82,000 distinct CDR3 sequences, more than 6.5% of them found a single time. The ten largest clones add up to under 1.5% of the sample. The sample here was whole blood, taken in connection with sensitization to the hapten diphenylcyclopropenone (DPC). All receptors derive from a woman younger than 45 with alopecia areata. Some clones in this sample may be carry-over from other donors' samples.

This clonotype was seen at least ten times. The chain couples TRBV30 to TRBJ2-6; D uncertain. Per germline, CDR1 GTSNPN and CDR2 SVGIG (reference sequence). V was cut by 5 bases and J by 0 bases, with 8 bases left in between. The CDR3 is made up of 14 amino acids. CDR3 loop: CAWARSSGANVLTF. In DNA form, the CDR3 reads TGTGCCTGGGCCCGGAGCTCTGGGGCCAACGTCCTGACTTTC.

The gene calls are TRBV12-3 or TRBV12-4 and TRBJ1-3, with 7 bases aligning to TRBD1. The CDR3 is 14 amino acids. Unmatched junction bases numbered 3, after V lost 6 bases and J lost 1 base. CDR3 region: CASRGTASGNTIYF. In DNA, the CDR3 is TGTGCCAGCAGGGGGACAGCTTCTGGAAACACCATATATTTT.

The V and J genes are TRBV2 and TRBJ1-2; 10 bases are shared with TRBD1. This CDR3 has 15 amino acids. CDR1 is SNHLY and CDR2 is FYNNEI in the germline V gene. With V trimmed by 3 bases and J by 3 bases, 4 bases remained unmatched. CDR3 in DNA: TGTGCCAGCAGTGAGGACAGGGGGGTACACTATGGCTACACCTTC. Its protein product is CASSEDRGVHYGYTF.

In its sample, this clonotype was seen a few times. The rearrangement joins TRBV12-3 or TRBV12-4 to TRBJ1-1; no reliable D call. The CDR3 covers 13 residues. V was cut by 3 bases and J by 1 base, with 6 bases left in between. For the CDR3, the DNA is TGTGCCAGCAGTTTTTCACCGAACACTGAAGCTTTCTTT. The encoded protein is CASSFSPNTEAFF.

This clonotype was detected many times. The CDR3 bases are TGCAGTGCTAGATGGCAGGCAAATGAAAAACTGTTTTTT. Translated, it gives CSARWQANEKLFF. The V gene is TRBV20-1, the J gene TRBJ1-4; no clear D gene. Per the germline V gene, CDR1 is DFQATT and CDR2 is SNEGSKA (reference sequence). V was pared by 2 bases and J by 5 bases, with 9 bases between. CDR3 size: 13 residues.

The chain recombines TRBV6-1 with TRBJ1-3; D gene uncertain. Per the germline V gene, CDR1 is MNHNS and CDR2 is SASEGT. CDR3 size: 15 residues. V was pared by 4 bases and J by 0 bases, with 10 bases between. The CDR3 sequence: CASSGYQLSGNTIYF. DNA for the CDR3: TGTGCCAGCAGTGGCTACCAACTCTCTGGAAACACCATATATTTT.

This clonotype occurred a few times. The rearrangement uses TRBV3-1 and TRBJ1-1; D is undetermined. This CDR3 comprises 16 residues. The germline gives CDR1 LGHDT, CDR2 YNNKEL (reference sequence). Trimming stripped 3 bases from V and 3 bases from J, with 17 bases between. This CDR3 is CASSHNPVSRHTEAFF. The CDR3, as DNA: TGTGCCAGCAGCCACAACCCCGTCTCGCGGCACACTGAAGCTTTCTTT.

This clonotype has a count of ten or more. V gene TRBV7-9 combines with J gene TRBJ1-6; D gene unclear. V lost 3 bases, J lost 0 bases, and 6 bases lay in between. CDR1 SEHNR and CDR2 FQNEAQ come from the germline V gene (reference sequence). This CDR3 has 15 residues. The CDR3 DNA follows: TGTGCCAGCAGCTTGGGCAGCTCCTATAATTCACCCCTCCACTTT. Its protein product is CASSLGSSYNSPLHF.

This clonotype was picked up many times. The chain links TRBV6-2 or TRBV6-3 to TRBJ1-5; no clear D. The V end was cut by 2 bases, the J end by 0 bases, with 8 bases between. The germline gives CDR1 MNHEY, CDR2 SVGEGT. The CDR3 contains 15 residues. CDR3 residues: CASSYEVDSNQPQHF. The CDR3 bases are TGTGCCAGCAGTTACGAGGTGGATAGCAATCAGCCCCAGCATTTT.

This clonotype was observed many times. V is TRBV6-6 and J is TRBJ1-1; D not certain. This CDR3 comprises 14 residues. Germline V gene lookup returns CDR1 MNHNY and CDR2 SVGAGI (reference sequence). V was cut by 10 bases and J by 1 base, with 16 bases left in between. Here the CDR3 reads CATCSLSSNTEAFF. The DNA for the CDR3 is TGTGCCACTTGCTCGTTATCCTCGAACACTGAAGCTTTCTTT.

The chain couples TRBV6-5 to TRBJ1-6; 8 bases agree with TRBD1. V shed 5 bases and J 0 bases; nucleotides not matched to a gene: 3. The CDR3 runs to 16 residues. Per the germline V gene, CDR1 is MNHEY and CDR2 is SVGAGI. Here the CDR3 reads CASSRQGSSYNSPLHF. Written as DNA, the CDR3 is TGTGCCAGCAGTAGACAGGGGAGCTCCTATAATTCACCCCTCCACTTT.

This clonotype came up many times. The V and J genes are TRBV5-1 and TRBJ2-3; 10 nucleotides agree with TRBD1. Per germline, CDR1 SGHRS and CDR2 YFSETQ. J gave up 11 bases and V 1 base, and 13 bases lay outside the gene matches. The CDR3 runs to 16 residues. Written as DNA, the CDR3 is TGCGCCAGCAGCTTGTCGGGACAGGGGTTCGGGGGTGTGCAGTATTTT. Translating it yields CASSLSGQGFGGVQYF.

This clonotype was seen ten or more times. The chain links TRBV12-3 or TRBV12-4 to TRBJ1-1; the match to TRBD1 covers 8 bases. CDR3 size: 15 residues. V lost 7 bases and J lost 0; bases outside the gene matches: 7. The CDR3 reads CASTDRTGLNTEAFF. The CDR3 DNA reads as TGTGCCAGCACCGACCGGACAGGGTTGAACACTGAAGCTTTCTTT.

This clonotype was counted many times. The chain links TRBV27 to TRBJ2-5; 7 bases match TRBD2. Germline V gene sequence: CDR1 MNHEY, CDR2 SMNVEV (reference sequence). Losses at the gene ends were 8 bases for V and 4 bases for J; bases not matched to a gene: 10. The CDR3 consists of 14 residues. The CDR3 DNA follows: TGTGCCAGCTCCCAGGGAGGGGTAGGAGAGACCCAGTACTTC. Amino acid sequence: CASSQGGVGETQYF.

The table lists this clonotype with many counts. The CDR3 reads CASSPQDGVTYEQYF. The CDR3, as DNA: TGTGCCAGCAGCCCCCAGGACGGGGTTACCTACGAGCAGTACTTC. The J gene is TRBJ2-7, the V gene TRBV7-9; maybe TRBD2 (5 bases). Germline V gene lookup returns CDR1 SEHNR and CDR2 FQNEAQ (reference sequence). V lost 5 bases and J lost 2, with 16 bases in between. The CDR3 is 15 amino acids.

This clonotype was seen a handful of times. This chain connects TRBV7-2 to TRBJ1-5, with TRBD1 identical over 8 bases. Trimming at V came to 1 base and at J to 7 bases, leaving 3 bases not matched to a gene. In germline, CDR1 is SGHTA, CDR2 FQGNSA. This CDR3 is built from 14 residues. CDR3 DNA: TGTGCCAGCAGCTTAGATTGGACAGGGCAGCCCCAGCATTTT. Translating it yields CASSLDWTGQPQHF.

There are many counts of this clonotype. The chain is built from TRBV18 and TRBJ1-1; D not certain. CDR3 length: 14 residues. From germline, CDR1 is KGHSH and CDR2 LQKENI. The germline V and J ends were trimmed by 2 bases and 3 bases, with 10 bases remaining between them. CDR3 sequence reads: CASSPSDGYTEAFF. CDR3 sequence (DNA): TGTGCCAGCTCACCATCAGACGGATACACTGAAGCTTTCTTT.

This clonotype has a count of ten or more. The chain joins TRBV3-1 to TRBJ2-3; TRBD1 is a possible D gene (5 bases). With 0 bases removed from V and 12 bases from J, the gap between germline ends came to 13 bases. Germline values: CDR1 LGHDT, CDR2 YNNKEL (reference sequence). The CDR3 runs to 13 residues. This chain's CDR3 is CASSQDTDSKQYF. CDR3 bases: TGTGCCAGCAGCCAAGATACCGACAGTAAACAGTATTTT.

This clonotype was recorded at least ten times. This chain links TRBV7-2 with TRBJ2-1; the D gene is possibly TRBD2 (7 bases). Germline CDR1 and CDR2: SGHTA and FQGNSA. V shed 1 base and J shed 0 bases, with 10 bases lying between them. CDR3 length equals 16 residues. CDR3 DNA sequence: TGTGCCAGCAGCTTAGGGGGGGGCGACTCCTACAATGAGCAGTTCTTC. Translating it yields CASSLGGGDSYNEQFF.

This clonotype was seen ten or more times. V usage is TRBV12-3 or TRBV12-4 and J usage is TRBJ1-6; TRBD1 is a possible D gene (6 bases). The CDR3 is 13 amino acids. Trimming left V 5 bases short and J 9 bases short, with 11 bases between. CDR3 nucleotide sequence: TGTGCCAGCAGTCCCAGACAGGCTTCACCCCTCCACTTT. It specifies CASSPRQASPLHF.

This clonotype was observed a handful of times. The V gene is TRBV10-1, the J gene TRBJ2-5; TRBD1 matches at 10 bases. CDR3 size: 14 residues. J was trimmed by 6 bases and V by 7 bases; bases with no gene match: 8. Germline lookup yields CDR1 WNHNN and CDR2 SYGVQD (reference sequence). CDR3 coding DNA: TGCGCCAGCATGAGGACAGGGGGAATTAAGACCCAGTACTTC. Protein product: CASMRTGGIKTQYF.

This clonotype has at least ten counts. This rearrangement joins TRBV12-5 to TRBJ1-1, with D perhaps TRBD1 (5 bases). Germline CDR1 and CDR2: LGHNT and FRNRAP. Trimming took off 3 bases at V and 4 bases at J, with 15 bases between the two ends. The CDR3 sequence is 15 residues long. The CDR3 DNA is TGTGCTAGTGGTTTTGGTACGCAGGGAGGCACTGAAGCTTTCTTT. Translation: CASGFGTQGGTEAFF.

This clonotype was seen at least ten times. The CDR3 DNA follows: TGTGCCAGCAGTGAAGGGACTGAAGCTTTCTTT. This translates into CASSEGTEAFF. The gene calls are TRBV6-5 and TRBJ1-1; D is uncertain. The CDR3 is 11 residues long. V was clipped by 5 bases and J by 5 bases, with 6 bases between them. In germline, CDR1 is MNHEY, CDR2 SVGAGI.

This clonotype was seen at least ten times. This chain connects TRBV12-3 or TRBV12-4 to TRBJ1-2; possible D gene TRBD1, 5 bases. V lost 6 bases and J 2 bases, leaving 7 bases between the germline ends. The CDR3 is 12 amino acids. The DNA for the CDR3 is TGTGCCAGCAGCAACAGGAACTATGGCTACACCTTC. It codes for CASSNRNYGYTF.

The chain is built from TRBV7-9 and TRBJ2-7; perhaps TRBD1 as D (7 bases). V shed 5 bases and J shed 2 bases, with 13 bases lying between them. There are 14 residues in the CDR3. The germline gives CDR1 SEHNR, CDR2 FQNEAQ (reference sequence). This CDR3 reads CASSAGQSPYEQYF. The CDR3 region has the DNA TGTGCCAGCAGCGCGGGACAGAGTCCCTACGAGCAGTACTTC. The full variable domain, with the rest looked up from reference TRBV7-9 and TRBJ2-7, is DTGVSQNPRHKITKRGQNVTFRCDPISEHNRLYWYRQTLGQGPEFLTYFQNEAQLEKSRLLSDRFSAERPKGSFSTLEIQRTEQGDSAMYLCASSAGQSPYEQYFGPGTRLTVT.

This clonotype was detected only a few times. V and J are TRBV7-9 and TRBJ1-5; 9 nucleotides line up with TRBD1. Trimming removed 2 bases from V and 4 bases from J; junction bases left unmatched: 6. This CDR3 contains 16 residues. Germline lookup yields CDR1 SEHNR and CDR2 FQNEAQ (reference sequence). The CDR3, as DNA: TGTGCCAGCAGCTTAACCGGGACAGGGCGGAATCAGCCCCAGCATTTT. It encodes CASSLTGTGRNQPQHF.

This clonotype came up many times. The chain is built from TRBV30 and TRBJ2-5; 8 bases are shared with TRBD2. With V trimmed by 2 bases and J by 7 bases, 9 bases remained unmatched. The CDR3 length is 14 residues. Germline CDR1 GTSNPN, CDR2 SVGIG (reference sequence). In DNA, the CDR3 is TGTGCCTGGAGTTCACTAGCGGCTCCGGGGACCCAGTACTTC. This codes for CAWSSLAAPGTQYF.

This sequence joins TRBV2 and TRBJ2-3, with 7 bases that match TRBD1. This CDR3 is 13 amino acids long. Per the germline V gene, CDR1 is SNHLY and CDR2 is FYNNEI. Losses at the gene ends were 9 bases for V and 0 bases for J; bases not matched to a gene: 3. The CDR3 region has the DNA TGTGCCAGTACAGGGGAGAGCACAGATACGCAGTATTTT. Protein sequence: CASTGESTDTQYF.

This chain joins TRBV7-9 and TRBJ1-1, with 8 bases matching TRBD1. Germline V gene data show CDR1 as SEHNR and CDR2 as FQNEAQ (reference sequence). This CDR3 contains 16 residues. V lost 6 bases, J lost 2 bases, and 11 bases stayed unmatched. The CDR3 sequence is CASRSVKGQGNTEAFF. The DNA of the CDR3 is TGTGCCAGCAGATCGGTTAAAGGACAGGGTAACACTGAAGCTTTCTTT.

Many counts were recorded for this clonotype. V gene TRBV6-1 combines with J gene TRBJ1-6, with TRBD1 matching over 8 bases. The V gene's germline CDR1 is MNHNS and CDR2 SASEGT. The CDR3 contains 17 residues. V was pared by 5 bases and J by 9 bases, with 15 bases of the junction left unmatched. The CDR3 loop reads CASSLSRGLLFGSPLHF. The CDR3 nucleotides read TGTGCCAGCAGTCTCTCCAGGGGGCTTCTTTTCGGTTCACCCCTCCACTTT.